This TCR beta chain was sequenced for a study of cytomegalovirus exposure and HLA in healthy donors. The PCR used 60 Vbeta and 13 Jbeta primers. Generated by immunoSEQ multiplex PCR, the TCRdb table keeps only in-frame clones and is missing some. The sample spans 150,000 to 200,000 clones; the ten largest clones claim about 0.79%. Overall study results and limits: An analysis that came later showed most CMV-associated TCR beta chains appearing HLA-restricted.

Per germline, CDR1 SNHLY and CDR2 FYNNEI. Unmatched junction bases numbered 3, after V lost 0 bases and J lost 2 bases. The length of the CDR3 is 15 residues. Note on this clone: Its antigen is as yet unknown.

This clonotype was sampled from a woman under 30 in good health and CMV-seropositive. The sequenced sample consisted of PBMCs. The chain employs TRBV2 and TRBJ2-7, with 8 bases identical to TRBD2. The CDR3 loop is CASSEAGRGAYEQYF. The CDR3 bases are TGTGCCAGCAGTGAAGCCGGGCGGGGGGCCTACGAGCAGTACTTC.